The sample holds a few counts of the clone carrying this T cell receptor (beta chain). What it recognizes is unknown. This entry belongs to a study of T cells in Graves' hyperthyroidism and ophthalmopathy. General study findings and limits: Ophthalmopathy was distinguished from stable hyperthyroidism by 13 V-J signatures. Ophthalmopathy was model-predicted a median roughly 6.2 months pre-onset.

Amplification of TCR beta CDR3 regions was performed using RNA transcripts as template. The TCR CDR3 first-round RT-PCR relied on the HTBI primer set. TCRdb used MiXCR to reprocess the multiplex PCR reads, holding one entry per CDR3 protein. Among 450,000 to 700,000 distinct CDR3 sequences, under 60% were seen once, and the ten largest hold about 8%. Germline V gene sequence: CDR1 ENHRY, CDR2 SYGVKD. There are 14 residues in the CDR3. The V and J ends lost 10 bases and 0 bases respectively, with 13 bases between them. Over 18 months, lack of ophthalmopathy progression marked Graves' hyperthyroidism as stable. Clinical symptoms, serum thyroxine, TRAb, thyroid ultrasound and orbital computed tomography informed diagnoses.

The chain combines TRBV10-3 with TRBJ2-1; weak D call: TRBD2 (7 bases). Sequenced material: peripheral blood or thyroid tissue (not recorded which). The source of this sequence is a woman aged 18-29 years with Graves' hyperthyroidism. CDR3 sequence: CATLADSSYNEQFF. CDR3 sequence (DNA): TGTGCCACGCTAGCGGACAGCTCCTACAATGAGCAGTTCTTC.